This entry lists 5 T cell receptor beta chains sequenced from one sample in a study of T-cell reconstitution after alpha-beta-depleted transplantation in children (dated by TCRdb to the mid-2010s). The treatment or condition label, read with the paper, signifies: allogeneic hematopoietic cell transplantation with graft depleted of TCRalphabeta T cells and CD19 B cells. The library was made by PCR. Sequenced on an Illumina HiSeq 2500. TCR libraries were prepared with molecular barcoding, using unique molecular identifiers to normalize TCRbeta repertoire quantification. TCRdb's own reprocessing of the public reads used fastp at Q25 and MiXCR and kept productive beta chains. Rows merge per CDR3 protein into single entries with the most common DNA and genes. This sample gives hundreds of thousands of distinct CDR3 sequences in total; around 15% of them show up just once. The ten largest clones add up to around 41% of the sample.

The sample consisted of PBMCs, mostly from graft donor cells, taken 360 days after TCRalphabeta/CD19-depleted stem cell transplant. These receptors were collected from a male patient aged 2-15 years who had a stem cell transplant for acute lymphoblastic leukemia, so the T cells may come from the graft donor.

Written as DNA, the CDR3 is TGTGCCACCAGCGGAGGTTACGGCGGGGAGCTGTTTTTT. Its translation: CATSGGYGGELFF. The gene calls are TRBV15 and TRBJ2-2; perhaps TRBD2 as D (5 bases). V was clipped by 5 bases and J by 7 bases, with 11 bases between them. The CDR3 extends over 13 amino acids. Germline assignment: CDR1 LNHNV and CDR2 YYDKDF (reference sequence).

As to this clonotype: A much larger clone is a single base away; this may be a read error. V is TRBV12-3 or TRBV12-4 and J is TRBJ2-3; no clear D gene. The CDR3 covers 11 residues. Trimming removed 5 bases from V and 4 bases from J, with 4 bases in between. The CDR3 region is CASSGSDTQYF. The CDR3 region has the DNA TGTGCCAGCAGTGGTTCAGATACGCAGTATTTT.

This clonotype was recorded a few times. This chain uses TRBV7-2 with TRBJ2-7; 9 nucleotides match TRBD2. This CDR3 has 19 amino acids. CDR1 and CDR2 (germline): SGHTA, FQGNSA. V trimming: 2 bases; J trimming: 4 bases; junction bases outside the gene matches: 18. CDR3 DNA: TGTGCCAGCAGCTTATCGGGTCTAAGTCTAGCGGGGATGGTATACGAGCAGTACTTC. It translates to CASSLSGLSLAGMVYEQYF.

This clonotype has a handful of counts. The rearrangement uses TRBV7-2 and TRBJ1-2; D ambiguous. CDR3 length equals 10 residues. V lost 5 bases and J 13 bases, leaving 11 bases between the germline ends. Germline CDR1 SGHTA, CDR2 FQGNSA. CDR3 sequence: CASSPWPRTF. CDR3 nucleotide sequence: TGTGCCAGCAGCCCTTGGCCTCGCACCTTC.

The chain employs TRBV7-9 and TRBJ2-1; 7 bases map to TRBD2. Germline lookup yields CDR1 SEHNR and CDR2 FQNEAQ (reference sequence). CDR3 size: 13 residues. Unmatched junction bases numbered 6, after V lost 4 bases and J lost 9 bases. DNA of the CDR3: TGTGCCAGCAGCTCGCCTCTAGCGGCTGAGCAGTTCTTC. Amino acids: CASSSPLAAEQFF. The full variable domain, with the rest looked up from reference TRBV7-9 and TRBJ2-1, is DTGVSQNPRHKITKRGQNVTFRCDPISEHNRLYWYRQTLGQGPEFLTYFQNEAQLEKSRLLSDRFSAERPKGSFSTLEIQRTEQGDSAMYLCASSSPLAAEQFFGPGTRLTVL.